This T cell receptor beta chain was sequenced in a study of control samples from healthy donors and cancer patients. TCRdb's copy holds only in-frame clones and misses some; the assay was immunoSEQ multiplex PCR. Here the sample spans under 200,000 clones, 91% being singletons. This clone was recorded once. The sequenced sample was blood. The clonotype originates from a woman aged 25-40 years in good health.

As DNA, the CDR3 is TGTGCCAGCAGTAGACAGACCCAAGAGACCCAGTACTTC. It translates to CASSRQTQETQYF. The chain employs TRBV6-5 and TRBJ2-5; TRBD1 might be the D (5 bases). Germline loops: CDR1 MNHEY, CDR2 SVGAGI. The germline V and J ends were trimmed by 5 bases and 1 base, with 8 bases remaining between them. The CDR3 runs to 13 residues.